This TCR beta chain was profiled in a study of T cell responses to AZD1222 COVID-19 vaccine. TCRdb's copy holds only in-frame clones and misses some; the assay was immunoSEQ multiplex PCR. The sample includes roughly 70,000 clones, about four fifths of them seen just once. The CDR3 runs to 15 residues. V shed 5 bases and J 1 base; nucleotides not matched to a gene: 8. Germline assignment: CDR1 LNHDA and CDR2 SQIVND (reference sequence). This receptor was obtained from an adult in good health. Sequences were derived from peripheral blood, sampled on day 0 of MenACWY control vaccination. J is TRBJ2-7 and V is TRBV19, with TRBD2 identical over 7 bases. The CDR3 DNA reads as TGTGCCAGTAGTCCCGGTCTAGCGGCTTCCTACGAGCAGTACTTC. Its translation is CASSPGLAASYEQYF.